These 16 T cell receptor beta chains share one sample of origin, sequenced in a study of control samples from healthy donors and cancer patients. The table came from immunoSEQ multiplex PCR; TCRdb's copy has only in-frame clones and leaves some out. This table holds 97,000 or so clones, about 91% found once. Sequencing was carried out using blood. Source of these receptors: a woman aged 18 to 35 in good health.

This chain joins TRBV30 and TRBJ1-2; D remains unclear. The V and J ends lost 2 bases and 6 bases respectively, with 10 bases between them. The CDR3 covers 12 residues. The germline gives CDR1 GTSNPN, CDR2 SVGIG (reference sequence). Written as DNA, the CDR3 is TGTGCCTGGAGTAACGGGATAAATGGCTACACCTTC. It specifies CAWSNGINGYTF. Looking up the rest from reference TRBV30 and TRBJ1-2 gives the full variable domain: SQTIHQWPATLVQPVGSPLSLECTVEGTSNPNLYWYRQAAGRGLQLLFYSVGIGQISSEVPQNLSASRPQDRQFILSSKKLLLSDSGFYLCAWSNGINGYTFGSGTRLTVV.

The V gene is TRBV30, the J gene TRBJ1-1; 7 nucleotides line up with TRBD1. CDR1 and CDR2 (germline): GTSNPN, SVGIG (reference sequence). The trim removed 6 bases at V and 5 bases at J, leaving 6 bases unmatched. The CDR3 runs 12 residues. This chain's CDR3 is CACQGGRTEAFF. CDR3 DNA sequence: TGTGCCTGTCAGGGGGGAAGGACTGAAGCTTTCTTT. Supplemented by reference TRBV30 and TRBJ1-1, the full variable domain reads SQTIHQWPATLVQPVGSPLSLECTVEGTSNPNLYWYRQAAGRGLQLLFYSVGIGQISSEVPQNLSASRPQDRQFILSSKKLLLSDSGFYLCACQGGRTEAFFGQGTRLTVV.

The J gene is TRBJ2-7, the V gene TRBV4-1; unclear D gene. The V gene's germline CDR1 is MGHRA and CDR2 YSYEKL. Trimming removed 2 bases from V and 1 base from J, with 9 bases in between. The CDR3 is 14 amino acids. The CDR3 coding sequence is TGCGCCAGCAGCCAAAAATCGAGTTCCTACGAGCAGTACTTC. Amino acids: CASSQKSSSYEQYF.

V and J are TRBV9 and TRBJ1-5; D not certain. The ends were cut back, 6 bases at V and 9 bases at J, with 10 bases in the middle. The CDR3 runs 11 residues. Germline assignment: CDR1 SGDLS and CDR2 YYNGEE. For the CDR3, the DNA is TGTGCCAGCACCGGGCGGGGGCCCCAGCATTTT. Amino acid sequence: CASTGRGPQHF.

This clone was observed a single time. The rearrangement links TRBV5-1 to TRBJ2-3, with D unclear. The CDR3 extends over 14 amino acids. The germline CDR1 and CDR2 sequences are SGHRS and YFSETQ. V lost 3 bases, J lost 2 bases, and 10 bases lay in between. CDR3 nucleotides: TGCGCCAGCAGCTCTTTTTCAGACACAGATACGCAGTATTTT. This encodes CASSSFSDTDTQYF.

The J gene is TRBJ2-5, the V gene TRBV27, with unresolved D. V was shortened by 5 bases and J by 4 bases, with 17 bases between the two germline ends. This CDR3 comprises 15 residues. CDR1 is MNHEY and CDR2 is SMNVEV in the germline V gene (reference sequence). This CDR3 is CASSPRVPSRETQYF. CDR3 sequence (DNA): TGTGCCAGCAGTCCCCGAGTCCCAAGTCGAGAGACCCAGTACTTC.

This clone has a single count. The rearrangement links TRBV2 to TRBJ1-2; D gene ambiguous. Germline loops: CDR1 SNHLY, CDR2 FYNNEI. V shed 6 bases and J shed 5 bases, with 10 bases lying between them. The CDR3 is 12 residues long. This chain's CDR3 is CASRREGYGYTF. The DNA of the CDR3 is TGTGCCAGCAGGAGGGAGGGATATGGCTACACCTTC.

In nucleotides, the CDR3 is TGTGCCAGCAGCACGGCAGGGGGCAATCAGCCCCAGCATTTT. This codes for CASSTAGGNQPQHF. V is TRBV5-4 and J is TRBJ1-5; D is possibly TRBD1 (6 bases). Germline V lookup: CDR1 SGHNT, CDR2 YYREEE (reference sequence). CDR3 length: 14 amino acids. V lost 4 bases and J 2 bases, leaving 10 bases between the germline ends. Full variable domain (outside the CDR3, taken from reference TRBV5-4 and TRBJ1-5): ETGVTQSPTHLIKTRGQQVTLRCSSQSGHNTVSWYQQALGQGPQFIFQYYREEENGRGNFPPRFSGLQFPNYSSELNVNALELDDSALYLCASSTAGGNQPQHFGDGTRLSIL.

J is TRBJ2-1 and V is TRBV3-1 (or the pseudogene TRBV3-2), with D unclear. V was cut by 4 bases and J by 5 bases, with 21 bases left in between. This CDR3 comprises 17 residues. Germline loops: CDR1 LGHDT, CDR2 YNNKEL (reference sequence). CDR3 DNA: TGTGCCAGCAGCCCGGGCAGCCAGGCTACATCAAACAATGAGCAGTTCTTC. Its translation is CASSPGSQATSNNEQFF.

The chain joins TRBV5-1 to TRBJ2-3; D is perhaps TRBD2 (7 bases). Germline lookup yields CDR1 SGHRS and CDR2 YFSETQ. The germline V and J ends were trimmed by 4 bases and 9 bases, with 30 bases remaining between them. The CDR3 runs 18 residues. Written as DNA, the CDR3 is TGCGCCAGCAGCATAAGGGGGGGTGGAGCCGAACCCCAGAGCACGCAGTATTTT. This sequence encodes CASSIRGGGAEPQSTQYF.

The rearrangement joins TRBV2 to TRBJ1-5; no firm D call. CDR1 is SNHLY, CDR2 FYNNEI, per germline. V shed 6 bases and J shed 0 bases, with 6 bases lying between them. The CDR3 runs to 13 residues. The DNA of the CDR3 is TGTGCCAGCAGGGGAGATAGCAATCAGCCCCAGCATTTT. As protein: CASRGDSNQPQHF.

This clone was observed once. V and J are TRBV5-6 and TRBJ2-7, with a weak D call TRBD1 (6 bases). The CDR3 loop spans 13 amino acids. Looked up from germline, CDR1 is SGHDT and CDR2 is YYEEEE. The V end was cut by 2 bases, the J end by 5 bases, with 11 bases between. The CDR3 sequence: CASSFQGNHEQYF. CDR3 nucleotide sequence: TGTGCCAGCAGCTTTCAGGGGAACCACGAGCAGTACTTC.

This chain joins TRBV6-5 and TRBJ1-2, with no clear D. Trimming removed 6 bases at V and 6 bases at J, with 14 bases between. The CDR3 has 13 residues. The germline CDR1 and CDR2 sequences are MNHEY and SVGAGI. CDR3 in DNA: TGTGCCAGCAGCCCCGCCAAGTCCGATGGCTACACCTTC. This codes for CASSPAKSDGYTF.

The CDR3 DNA sequence: TGTGCCTGGAGTGTACTTCTCGGGAGTGAGCAGTTCTTC. This encodes CAWSVLLGSEQFF. The chain links TRBV30 to TRBJ2-1, with D possibly matching TRBD2 (6 bases). This CDR3 contains 13 residues. CDR1 GTSNPN and CDR2 SVGIG come from the germline V gene (reference sequence). The ends were cut back, 0 bases at V and 9 bases at J, with 12 bases in the middle.

The gene calls are TRBV7-6 and TRBJ2-3, with D uncertain. The CDR3 length is 13 residues. Germline lookup yields CDR1 SGHVS and CDR2 FNYEAQ. V lost 5 bases to trimming and J lost 3 bases, with 9 bases between them. CDR3 in amino acids: CASSPPETDTQYF. The CDR3 DNA reads as TGTGCCAGCAGCCCACCGGAGACAGATACGCAGTATTTT.

V is TRBV5-1 and J is TRBJ2-5; 13 nucleotides line up with TRBD2. The germline gives CDR1 SGHRS, CDR2 YFSETQ. J gave up 0 bases and V 2 bases, and 4 bases lay outside the gene matches. The CDR3 loop spans 17 amino acids. The CDR3 region has the DNA TGCGCCAGCAGCTTCCGACTAGCGGGGGGCAACCAAGAGACCCAGTACTTC. Translated: CASSFRLAGGNQETQYF.